A selection of T cell receptor beta chains follows, all from one sample in a study of shared clonotypes between healthy human individuals. Clones were read by immunoSEQ multiplex PCR, and TCRdb kept only the in-frame ones, dropping some. This table has about 460,000 clones, roughly three quarters appearing once. The sequencing input was PBMCs. These receptors were collected from a woman aged 35 to 49 in good health. Some clones in this sample may be carry-over from other donors' samples. Both conserved end residues are part of each CDR3. Fields, in order: V gene, clone size, D gene, CDR3 protein. The D gene is left open where the match is weak. Expanded clones get a size class; other rows say once, few or many, or leave the size out.

TRBV7-7 | few | TRBD1 | CASSQRQGETQYF
TRBV4-1 | . | TRBD2 | CASSQGELAVEQFF
TRBV28 | many | . | CASSSHRPDQPQHF
TRBV7-9 | many | TRBD1 | CASSLGTGNQPQHF
TRBV29-1 | few | . | CSVGATNEKLFF
TRBV7-2 | few | . | CASSANRGYEQYF
TRBV11-2 | . | . | CASIVGRGVSQPQHF
TRBV2 | . | . | CASCRDPRQPQHF
TRBV28 | . | . | CASSSGVGYYGYTF
TRBV4-1 | once | . | CASSPHLNYGYTF
TRBV10-3 | . | . | CAISENAGENEKLFF
TRBV5-1 | . | . | CASGFWGRGTQYF
TRBV27 | . | TRBD1 | CASSFTGTAGNTIYF
TRBV5-1 | once | TRBD1 | CASSLGGGMNTEAFF
TRBV2 | . | . | CASTWGGRLYF
TRBV10-2 | many | TRBD2 | CASSATSGSLNEQYF
TRBV5-1 | . | . | CASSPGGRVTYEQYF
TRBV27 | . | . | CASSPARSSYEQYF
TRBV4-2 | . | . | CASSPGVSNEKLFF
TRBV5-1 | . | . | CASSLVQGSTNEKLFF
TRBV2 | . | TRBD1 | CASTRDRRYEQYF
TRBV7-6 | . | . | CASSSSVQGFYEQYF